These 26 T cell receptor beta chains came from one sample sequenced in a study of blood T cell repertoires in COVID-19 (dated by TCRdb to 2019 to 2021). The library was obtained by the immunoSEQ multiplex PCR assay. This is the immuneACCESS table as TCRdb keeps it, with only in-frame sequences that have V and J called. A part of the clones is gone; compared with another copy, unresolved V genes explain less than half, and the rest is unexplained. The sample data list roughly 100,000 clones, and around 88% of these were observed just once. Approximately 3.5% of the sample rests with the top ten. Sequenced sample: peripheral blood. The receptors were gathered from a human donor in a cohort sampled during active COVID-19.

This rearrangement joins TRBV27 to TRBJ2-7; D perhaps matches TRBD1 (5 bases). V gave up 5 bases and J gave up 5 bases, with 16 bases separating them. Germline V gene data show CDR1 as MNHEY and CDR2 as SMNVEV (reference sequence). The CDR3 is made up of 14 amino acids. CDR3 in DNA: TGTGCCAGCAGTGAACAAACGACAGTTGACGAGCAGTACTTC. This translates into CASSEQTTVDEQYF.

The chain carries TRBV7-9 and TRBJ1-5, with a tentative D call TRBD1 (5 bases). Between the trimmed V and J ends, which lost 5 bases and 3 bases, there was a span of 8 bases. The CDR3 runs to 13 residues. Per germline, CDR1 SEHNR and CDR2 FQNEAQ (reference sequence). CDR3 DNA: TGTGCCAGCAGCGGGGCAGACAATCAGCCCCAGCATTTT. Translated, it gives CASSGADNQPQHF. The entire variable domain, with the rest obtained from reference TRBV7-9 and TRBJ1-5, is as follows: DTGVSQNPRHKITKRGQNVTFRCDPISEHNRLYWYRQTLGQGPEFLTYFQNEAQLEKSRLLSDRFSAERPKGSFSTLEIQRTEQGDSAMYLCASSGADNQPQHFGDGTRLSIL.

The rearrangement uses TRBV11-2 and TRBJ2-5; D possibly corresponds to TRBD1 (5 bases). Germline values: CDR1 SGHAT, CDR2 FQNNGV. This CDR3 region has 14 residues. V was shortened by 3 bases and J by 7 bases, with 15 bases between the two germline ends. This CDR3 is CASSFRIGAATQYF. For the CDR3, the DNA is TGTGCCAGCAGCTTTCGAATAGGGGCCGCGACCCAGTACTTC. The full variable domain, completed using reference TRBV11-2 and TRBJ2-5, is EAGVAQSPRYKIIEKRQSVAFWCNPISGHATLYWYQQILGQGPKLLIQFQNNGVVDDSQLPKDRFSAERLKGVDSTLKIQPAKLEDSAVYLCASSFRIGAATQYFGPGTRLLVL.

The J gene is TRBJ2-5, the V gene TRBV27, with D unresolved. This CDR3 comprises 11 residues. V was clipped by 6 bases and J by 2 bases, with 4 bases between them. Germline V gene sequence: CDR1 MNHEY, CDR2 SMNVEV (reference sequence). The CDR3 DNA sequence: TGTGCCAGCAGCGTACAAGAGACCCAGTACTTC. As protein: CASSVQETQYF.

V usage is TRBV5-1 and J usage is TRBJ2-7; no reliable D call. The V gene's germline CDR1 is SGHRS and CDR2 YFSETQ. There are 13 residues in the CDR3. The V end lost 0 bases, the J end lost 2 bases, and 6 bases lay between the germline ends. The CDR3 sequence is CASSLDSTYEQYF. CDR3 sequence (DNA): TGCGCCAGCAGCTTGGACAGTACCTACGAGCAGTACTTC.

This chain joins TRBV28 and TRBJ1-3; 7 bases map to TRBD1. Germline CDR1 reads MDHEN; CDR2 reads SYDVKM. Trimming took 2 bases from V and 1 from J; bases not matched to a gene: 5. The CDR3 spans 16 residues. The chain's CDR3 is CASSLGGGMSGNTIYF. The CDR3 coding sequence is TGTGCCAGCAGTTTAGGAGGGGGCATGTCTGGAAACACCATATATTTT.

In DNA form, the CDR3 reads TGTGCCAGCAGCAGGGGATCCACTGAAGCTTTCTTT. It specifies CASSRGSTEAFF. The chain employs TRBV6-5 and TRBJ1-1, with D perhaps matching TRBD1 (6 bases). Trimming pared 6 bases from V and 4 bases from J, leaving 9 bases between. Germline-derived CDR1 and CDR2 are MNHEY and SVGAGI. This CDR3 has 12 amino acids.

J is TRBJ2-5 and V is TRBV7-7; D gene uncertain. With 2 bases removed from V and 1 base from J, the gap between germline ends came to 14 bases. The CDR3 sequence is 16 residues long. Germline V lookup: CDR1 SSHAT, CDR2 FNYEAQ (reference sequence). The CDR3 reads CASSLIIKQSQETQYF. The CDR3, as DNA: TGTGCCAGCAGCTTAATAATAAAACAGAGCCAAGAGACCCAGTACTTC.

The chain links TRBV19 to TRBJ2-3; D is unresolved. This CDR3 region has 17 residues. Trimming removed 3 bases at V and 2 bases at J, with 18 bases between. The germline CDR1 and CDR2 sequences are LNHDA and SQIVND (reference sequence). The CDR3 is CASSIPRGGTFTDTQYF. In DNA, the CDR3 is TGTGCCAGTAGTATTCCCCGCGGCGGAACATTCACAGATACGCAGTATTTT. The variable domain in full, with the rest retrieved from reference TRBV19 and TRBJ2-3, is DGGITQSPKYLFRKEGQNVTLSCEQNLNHDAMYWYRQDPGQGLRLIYYSQIVNDFQKGDIAEGYSVSREKKESFPLTVTSAQKNPTAFYLCASSIPRGGTFTDTQYFGPGTRLTVL.

The rearrangement links TRBV27 to TRBJ2-2; D unresolved. The CDR3 loop spans 12 amino acids. Between the trimmed V and J ends, which lost 4 bases and 6 bases, there was a span of 6 bases. Germline V gene sequence: CDR1 MNHEY, CDR2 SMNVEV (reference sequence). CDR3 sequence reads: CASSSLPGELFF. The CDR3 DNA is TGTGCCAGCAGTTCTCTACCCGGGGAGCTGTTTTTT.

The J gene is TRBJ2-1, the V gene TRBV5-1; no clear D. Trimming stripped 4 bases from V and 6 bases from J, with 17 bases between. CDR3 length: 15 residues. Germline V CDR1 and CDR2: SGHRS, YFSETQ. The CDR3 DNA sequence: TGCGCCAGCAGCCAGGTTTTCGGCTTGGGCAATGAGCAGTTCTTC. Translated, it gives CASSQVFGLGNEQFF.

This clone showed up just a few times. The DNA of the CDR3 is TGTGCCAGCAGCCAAGGGCCGTCGGGGGAGCAGTACTTC. Protein product: CASSQGPSGEQYF. The chain links TRBV7-9 to TRBJ2-7; the D gene is possibly TRBD2 (5 bases). The germline CDR1 and CDR2 sequences are SEHNR and FQNEAQ (reference sequence). This CDR3 is 13 amino acids long. V was pared by 5 bases and J by 7 bases, with 15 bases between.

In its sample, this clone was seen once. In nucleotides, the CDR3 is TGCGCCAGCAGCTTGGGAGTATACAGCATGAACACTGAAGCTTTCTTT. Translation gives CASSLGVYSMNTEAFF. V is TRBV5-1 and J is TRBJ1-1, with D unresolved. CDR1 is SGHRS, CDR2 YFSETQ, per germline. Trimming cost V 0 bases and J 0 bases, with 12 bases left between them. This CDR3 has 16 residues.

The chain uses TRBV7-3 and TRBJ1-2, with TRBD1 identical over 7 bases. After removal of 5 bases from V and 9 bases from J, the junction contained 12 bases not matched to a gene. Germline CDR1 SGHTA, CDR2 FQGTGA. CDR3 length: 14 residues. The CDR3 reads CASSAQPGTDRYTF. The DNA for the CDR3 is TGTGCCAGCAGCGCCCAACCCGGGACAGATCGCTACACCTTC. The variable domain in full, with the rest retrieved from reference TRBV7-3 and TRBJ1-2, is GAGVSQTPSNKVTEKGKYVELRCDPISGHTALYWYRQSLGQGPEFLIYFQGTGAADDSGLPNDRFFAVRPEGSVSTLKIQRTERGDSAVYLCASSAQPGTDRYTFGSGTRLTVV.

The V call is TRBV20-1, the J call TRBJ2-7; TRBD2 matches 8 bases. CDR1 and CDR2 from the germline V gene are DFQATT and SNEGSKA (reference sequence). The V segment lost 7 bases and the J segment 4 bases; nucleotides outside the gene matches: 3. The CDR3 runs 11 residues. The CDR3 sequence is CSVAGRYEQYF. CDR3 bases: TGCAGTGTAGCGGGGAGGTACGAGCAGTACTTC.

Only one count was recorded for this clone. The CDR3 sequence is CASSLRRGRGIAKNIQYF. The CDR3 DNA reads TGTGCCAGCAGTTTGCGGAGGGGGCGAGGGATAGCCAAAAACATTCAGTACTTC. This sequence joins TRBV28 and TRBJ2-4; D is perhaps TRBD1 (7 bases). CDR3 size: 18 residues. Trimming shortened V by 3 bases and J by 0 bases, and 18 bases separated the two germline ends. CDR1 is MDHEN and CDR2 is SYDVKM in the germline V gene.

The chain uses TRBV12-3 or TRBV12-4 and TRBJ1-2; TRBD1 aligns across 7 bases. Germline trimming cut 6 bases from V and 8 bases from J; bases unmatched to any gene: 9. There are 13 residues in the CDR3. As DNA, the CDR3 is TGTGCCAGCAGAGACAGGGTTCTGGGGGGCTACACCTTC. This encodes CASRDRVLGGYTF.

This chain joins TRBV3-1 (or the pseudogene TRBV3-2) and TRBJ1-1; TRBD1 matches 9 bases. V shed 2 bases and J 4 bases; nucleotides not matched to a gene: 8. Germline assignment: CDR1 LGHDT and CDR2 YNNKEL (reference sequence). This CDR3 region has 16 residues. CDR3 region: CASSQIPGQGGTEAFF. CDR3 nucleotides: TGTGCCAGCAGCCAAATACCGGGACAGGGAGGCACTGAAGCTTTCTTT.

This clone was recorded once. The chain has TRBV19 and TRBJ2-1; TRBD2 matches 7 bases. The CDR3 runs to 14 residues. Losses at the gene ends were 7 bases for V and 7 bases for J; bases not matched to a gene: 10. Germline V gene data show CDR1 as LNHDA and CDR2 as SQIVND (reference sequence). In nucleotides, the CDR3 is TGTGCCAGTAATGGGCGGGAGTACCATAATGAGCAGTTCTTC. Amino acid sequence: CASNGREYHNEQFF.

J is TRBJ2-3 and V is TRBV13, with 10 bases that match TRBD2. Germline loops: CDR1 PRHDT, CDR2 FYEKMQ (reference sequence). The CDR3 is 16 residues long. V gave up 8 bases and J gave up 4 bases; unmatched junction bases: 12. CDR3 residues: CASSLPAGGVADTQYF. The CDR3 DNA follows: TGTGCCAGCTCTCTCCCAGCGGGGGGGGTCGCAGATACGCAGTATTTT.

V gene TRBV7-3 combines with J gene TRBJ2-5; D might be TRBD1 (7 bases). Germline V CDR1 and CDR2: SGHTA, FQGTGA. Trimming shortened V by 2 bases and J by 5 bases, and 18 bases separated the two germline ends. This CDR3 region has 16 residues. CDR3 amino acids: CASSLRSSRGRETQYF. The CDR3 nucleotides are TGTGCCAGCAGCTTACGGTCCAGCAGGGGGAGGGAGACCCAGTACTTC.

This rearrangement joins TRBV24-1 to TRBJ2-7; 7 bases map to TRBD1. The CDR3 is 14 residues long. Germline values: CDR1 KGHDR, CDR2 SFDVKD. V dropped 5 bases and J dropped 5; count of bases not matched to a gene: 8. The CDR3 region has the DNA TGTGCCACCAGTGCAACACAGGGGACCGACGAGCAGTACTTC. Amino acids: CATSATQGTDEQYF.

This rearrangement joins TRBV19 to TRBJ1-5, with 9 bases fitting TRBD1. Germline CDR1 and CDR2: LNHDA and SQIVND (reference sequence). The V and J ends lost 6 bases and 2 bases, in that order; junction bases with no gene match: 5. CDR3 size: 15 residues. As DNA, the CDR3 is TGTGCCAGTAGCTTGGACAGGGGTCGCAATCAGCCCCAGCATTTT. This sequence encodes CASSLDRGRNQPQHF.

Only one count was recorded for this clone. This chain joins TRBV3-1 (or the pseudogene TRBV3-2) and TRBJ1-1, with unresolved D. This CDR3 has 13 amino acids. CDR1 is LGHDT, CDR2 YNNKEL, per germline (reference sequence). Deletions cut 2 bases from V and 2 bases from J, with 6 bases between. CDR3 sequence reads: CASSQIRNTEAFF. CDR3 sequence (DNA): TGTGCCAGCAGCCAAATCCGTAACACTGAAGCTTTCTTT.

The rearrangement joins TRBV5-5 to TRBJ2-7, with D maybe TRBD1 (6 bases). V lost 5 bases, J lost 1 base, and 19 bases lay in between. CDR1 is SGHKS and CDR2 is YYEKEE in the germline V gene (reference sequence). The CDR3 runs to 16 residues. The CDR3 region is CASSQGGKGSSYEQYF. DNA of the CDR3: TGTGCCAGCAGTCAAGGGGGTAAAGGGTCTTCCTACGAGCAGTACTTC.

The chain couples TRBV6-2 or TRBV6-3 to TRBJ2-7, with D possibly being TRBD1 (6 bases). There are 13 residues in the CDR3. Germline values: CDR1 MNHEY, CDR2 SVGEGT. V lost 6 bases and J 3 bases, leaving 12 bases between the germline ends. The CDR3 DNA is TGTGCCAGCAGCCTCGGACAGATCTACGAGCAGTACTTC. It yields the protein CASSLGQIYEQYF.